This T cell receptor (beta chain) was documented in a study of blood T cell repertoires in COVID-19. For the study at large: COVID-19 samples, acute and convalescent, were from the United States, Italy and Spain.

The V end was cut by 4 bases, the J end by 5 bases, with 3 bases between. Germline-derived CDR1 and CDR2 are MNHEY and SVGAGI. CDR3 length: 11 residues. Sequencing was performed with immunoSEQ multiplex PCR; in TCRdb, only in-frame clones are kept and a portion is missing. The data contain a few hundred thousand clones, around 80% of them singletons. In this sample, this clone turned up once. The sequenced sample was peripheral blood. The receptor was isolated from a woman in her forties or fifties with acute or convalescent COVID-19. The J gene is TRBJ2-1, the V gene TRBV6-5; D not certain. CDR3 residues: CASSSNNEQFF. The CDR3 DNA follows: TGTGCCAGCAGTTCCAACAATGAGCAGTTCTTC.